What follows are 17 T cell receptor beta chains derived from one specimen sequenced in a study of blood T cell repertoires in COVID-19. Method: immunoSEQ multiplex PCR; TCRdb's copy keeps in-frame clones and lacks some. The table lists 250,000 or so clones, 84% of them singletons, with about 1.5% in the top ten. What was sequenced was peripheral blood. These receptors were obtained from a woman aged 40 to 49 who had recovered from COVID-19.

This chain joins TRBV29-1 and TRBJ1-3, with D tentatively TRBD1 (5 bases). This CDR3 region has 13 residues. Germline V gene lookup returns CDR1 SQVTM and CDR2 ANQGSEA. Trimming removed 3 bases from V and 4 bases from J, with 10 bases in between. The CDR3 sequence is CSVEIGAGNTIYF. DNA for the CDR3: TGCAGCGTTGAGATTGGGGCGGGAAACACCATATATTTT.

V usage is TRBV30 and J usage is TRBJ2-2, with TRBD1 matching over 9 bases. From germline, CDR1 is GTSNPN and CDR2 SVGIG (reference sequence). V was pared by 5 bases and J by 0 bases, with 10 bases of the junction left unmatched. This CDR3 has 17 amino acids. CDR3 sequence (DNA): TGTGCCTGGGGGGGACAGGGTCGGATGTCGAACACCGGGGAGCTGTTTTTT. Encoded protein: CAWGGQGRMSNTGELFF.

V usage is TRBV7-9 and J usage is TRBJ2-1, with 10 nucleotides matching TRBD1. Trimming took 1 base from V and 2 from J; bases not matched to a gene: 2. This CDR3 comprises 16 residues. Germline CDR1 SEHNR, CDR2 FQNEAQ (reference sequence). The CDR3 DNA follows: TGTGCCAGCAGCTTAGGGACAGGGGGTCCCTACAATGAGCAGTTCTTC. It encodes CASSLGTGGPYNEQFF.

The chain combines TRBV3-1 (or the pseudogene TRBV3-2) with TRBJ2-2; 7 nucleotides align to TRBD2. Germline assignment: CDR1 LGHDT and CDR2 YNNKEL (reference sequence). This CDR3 has 14 residues. V dropped 3 bases and J dropped 6; count of bases not matched to a gene: 4. The DNA of the CDR3 is TGTGCCAGCAGCCAGGGAGGGGTATCCGGGGAGCTGTTTTTT. As protein: CASSQGGVSGELFF.

Of note for this clone: Other DNA sequences in the sample encode the same CDR3. The chain uses TRBV14 and TRBJ1-1; D is possibly TRBD1 (5 bases). In germline, CDR1 is SGHDN, CDR2 FVKESK. V was pared by 5 bases and J by 1 base, with 8 bases between. This CDR3 contains 13 residues. The CDR3 loop is CASSLQENTEAFF. The CDR3 DNA reads TGTGCCAGCAGCTTACAGGAGAACACTGAAGCTTTCTTT.

DNA of the CDR3: TGTGCCAGCAGCCGTTCTACAGCAAACTATGGCTACACCTTC. Translating gives CASSRSTANYGYTF. This chain connects TRBV28 to TRBJ1-2; D call uncertain. Looked up from germline, CDR1 is MDHEN and CDR2 is SYDVKM. This CDR3 is built from 14 residues. Trimming took 6 bases from V and 2 from J, leaving 13 bases between them.

The chain couples TRBV12-5 to TRBJ2-7; TRBD2 is a possible D gene (5 bases). Trimming took 0 bases from V and 0 from J, leaving 18 bases between them. There are 18 residues in the CDR3. CDR1 and CDR2 (germline): LGHNT, FRNRAP. CDR3 region: CASGLVPPQRHVSYEQYF. DNA of the CDR3: TGTGCTAGTGGTTTGGTACCTCCCCAGCGGCATGTCTCCTACGAGCAGTACTTC.

The chain couples TRBV4-2 to TRBJ1-2; 9 bases fit TRBD1. Germline V lookup: CDR1 LGHNA, CDR2 YNFKEQ. CDR3 length: 15 amino acids. With V trimmed by 6 bases and J by 0 bases, 5 bases remained unmatched. The CDR3 sequence is CASSPRQGANYGYTF. In DNA form, the CDR3 reads TGTGCCAGCAGTCCTAGACAGGGGGCTAACTATGGCTACACCTTC.

The V gene is TRBV19, the J gene TRBJ1-5; D is unclear. The CDR3 covers 14 residues. Per germline, CDR1 LNHDA and CDR2 SQIVND (reference sequence). Deletions cut 4 bases from V and 5 bases from J, with 12 bases between. CDR3 region: CASSTGRSDQPQHF. The CDR3 coding sequence is TGTGCCAGTAGTACGGGGAGATCGGATCAGCCCCAGCATTTT.

The V and J genes are TRBV2 and TRBJ1-4; D uncertain. Germline loops: CDR1 SNHLY, CDR2 FYNNEI. The germline V and J ends were trimmed by 7 bases and 8 bases, with 14 bases remaining between them. The CDR3 is 13 amino acids. The CDR3 sequence is CASNEVVAEKLFF. The CDR3 nucleotides read TGTGCCAGCAACGAGGTGGTAGCAGAAAAACTGTTTTTT.

The V call is TRBV27, the J call TRBJ2-3, with 9 nucleotides matching TRBD1. This CDR3 contains 15 residues. Germline V gene data show CDR1 as MNHEY and CDR2 as SMNVEV (reference sequence). The V and J ends lost 1 base and 3 bases, in that order; junction bases with no gene match: 2. The CDR3 DNA follows: TGTGCCAGCAGTTTATTACAGGGGGCAACAGATACGCAGTATTTT. As protein: CASSLLQGATDTQYF.

The rearrangement uses TRBV28 and TRBJ1-2; D remains unclear. V was shortened by 5 bases and J by 0 bases, with 13 bases between the two germline ends. Looked up from germline, CDR1 is MDHEN and CDR2 is SYDVKM. The CDR3 consists of 15 residues. As DNA, the CDR3 is TGTGCCAGCAGTCCCAGAGCTAGGCCTAACTATGGCTACACCTTC. It encodes CASSPRARPNYGYTF.

J is TRBJ2-7 and V is TRBV2; TRBD1 aligns across 9 bases. After removal of 8 bases from V and 4 bases from J, the junction contained 9 bases not matched to a gene. The CDR3 covers 14 residues. CDR1 is SNHLY and CDR2 is FYNNEI in the germline V gene. CDR3 bases: TGTGCCAGCGGGGACAGGGCGACGAAGTACGAGCAGTACTTC. Protein product: CASGDRATKYEQYF. Filled out from reference TRBV2 and TRBJ2-7, the complete variable domain reads EPEVTQTPSHQVTQMGQEVILRCVPISNHLYFYWYRQILGQKVEFLVSFYNNEISEKSEIFDDQFSVERPDGSNFTLKIRSTKLEDSAMYFCASGDRATKYEQYFGPGTRLTVT.

The chain combines TRBV28 with TRBJ1-2, with a weak D call TRBD1 (6 bases). Trimming stripped 3 bases from V and 1 base from J, with 27 bases between. Germline loops: CDR1 MDHEN, CDR2 SYDVKM. The CDR3 runs 20 residues. CDR3 sequence: CASSFLTSDSMLGYNYGYTF. DNA for the CDR3: TGTGCCAGCAGTTTTCTCACCTCGGACAGCATGTTAGGTTATAACTATGGCTACACCTTC.

Comment on this clone: The same CDR3 can be traced to other DNA sequences in this sample. This chain uses TRBV5-1 with TRBJ1-1; TRBD1 matches 7 bases. The germline gives CDR1 SGHRS, CDR2 YFSETQ. The CDR3 consists of 13 residues. Losses at the gene ends were 1 base for V and 5 bases for J; bases not matched to a gene: 2. Here the CDR3 reads CASSLQGVTEAFF. As DNA, the CDR3 is TGCGCCAGCAGCTTGCAGGGGGTGACTGAAGCTTTCTTT.

V gene TRBV14 combines with J gene TRBJ2-7, with 10 bases identical to TRBD1. J was trimmed by 2 bases and V by 4 bases; bases with no gene match: 5. This CDR3 spans 15 amino acids. Germline V gene lookup returns CDR1 SGHDN and CDR2 FVKESK. CDR3 coding DNA: TGTGCCAGCAGCCCACGGACAGGGGGAACCTACGAGCAGTACTTC. Translated, it gives CASSPRTGGTYEQYF.

This chain connects TRBV7-9 to TRBJ1-4, with D maybe TRBD1 (6 bases). The length of the CDR3 is 15 residues. Per germline, CDR1 SEHNR and CDR2 FQNEAQ (reference sequence). Deletions cut 3 bases from V and 6 bases from J, with 14 bases between. The CDR3, as DNA: TGTGCCAGCAGCTTCGGGCAGGGGCAGGATGAAAAACTGTTTTTT. Translating gives CASSFGQGQDEKLFF.